What follows are 21 T cell receptor beta chains derived from one specimen sequenced in a study of long-term antiretroviral therapy in people with HIV. Sequencing relied on immunoSEQ assay v3.0, run at survey level. Data came from immunoSEQ multiplex PCR; TCRdb stores just in-frame clones and leaves some out. The data show some 17,000 clones, 70% to 90% seen once. The sequences come from unsorted PBMCs, collected 0.3 years before starting antiretroviral therapy. These receptors all stem from a man over 45 with HIV.

This clone has just a few counts. This chain connects TRBV10-1 to TRBJ1-5; D is possibly TRBD1 (6 bases). The CDR3 is 16 residues long. Germline CDR1 and CDR2: WNHNN and SYGVQD (reference sequence). V was shortened by 2 bases and J by 2 bases, with 13 bases between the two germline ends. The CDR3: CASSELRGWRNQPQHF. The CDR3 DNA follows: TGCGCCAGCAGTGAGCTGAGGGGGTGGCGCAATCAGCCCCAGCATTTT.

The V and J genes are TRBV2 and TRBJ2-7; weak D call: TRBD1 (6 bases). This CDR3 is 14 amino acids long. Trimming cost V 7 bases and J 3 bases, with 16 bases left between them. Germline loops: CDR1 SNHLY, CDR2 FYNNEI. The CDR3 spells CASKSGTQIYEQYF. CDR3 nucleotides: TGTGCCAGCAAGTCCGGGACACAGATCTACGAGCAGTACTTC.

The chain is built from TRBV2 and TRBJ1-6; D gene unclear. This CDR3 is built from 14 residues. Germline V gene data show CDR1 as SNHLY and CDR2 as FYNNEI. V was pared by 7 bases and J by 0 bases, with 7 bases between. Here the CDR3 DNA reads TGTGCCAGCATGCCAAGCTCCTATAATTCACCCCTCCACTTT. Residues: CASMPSSYNSPLHF. Using reference TRBV2 and TRBJ1-6 for the parts outside the CDR3, the full variable domain is EPEVTQTPSHQVTQMGQEVILRCVPISNHLYFYWYRQILGQKVEFLVSFYNNEISEKSEIFDDQFSVERPDGSNFTLKIRSTKLEDSAMYFCASMPSSYNSPLHFGNGTRLTVT.

The chain couples TRBV19 to TRBJ1-4; D is unclear. Germline CDR1 is LNHDA and CDR2 is SQIVND (reference sequence). The CDR3 totals 15 residues. Trimming removed 7 bases at V and 7 bases at J, with 19 bases between. The DNA for the CDR3 is TGTGCCAGTAACAAAGCTGGAACGGGAATTGAAAAACTGTTTTTT. Translated: CASNKAGTGIEKLFF.

The rearrangement uses TRBV10-3 and TRBJ1-2; D uncertain. CDR1 is ENHRY and CDR2 is SYGVKD in the germline V gene. The CDR3 is made up of 17 amino acids. Trimming pared 2 bases from V and 4 bases from J, leaving 20 bases between. The CDR3 region is CAISEVSDNGFCYGYTF. The DNA for the CDR3 is TGTGCCATCAGTGAGGTATCGGATAACGGCTTCTGCTATGGCTACACCTTC.

The chain couples TRBV11-2 to TRBJ2-7; TRBD1 matches 10 bases. CDR1 and CDR2 from the germline V gene are SGHAT and FQNNGV. The trim removed 2 bases at V and 5 bases at J, leaving 9 bases unmatched. The CDR3 covers 16 residues. Here the CDR3 DNA reads TGTGCCAGCAGCTTAAACCGGGACAGGGGCTTGGACGAGCAGTACTTC. It yields the protein CASSLNRDRGLDEQYF.

The chain uses TRBV6-6 and TRBJ2-7; D may be TRBD2 (6 bases). Germline values: CDR1 MNHNY, CDR2 SVGAGI (reference sequence). Trimming pared 6 bases from V and 0 bases from J, leaving 18 bases between. The CDR3 has 16 residues. In nucleotides, the CDR3 is TGTGCCAGCAGGGGCTATATGGAGGGATACTCCTACGAGCAGTACTTC. Translation: CASRGYMEGYSYEQYF.

J is TRBJ2-5 and V is TRBV27, with 9 bases aligning to TRBD1. The CDR3 runs 13 residues. Trimming removed 6 bases from V and 4 bases from J; junction bases left unmatched: 3. Per germline, CDR1 MNHEY and CDR2 SMNVEV (reference sequence). CDR3 coding DNA: TGTGCCAGCAGCCCGGACAGGGGAGAGACCCAGTACTTC. This sequence encodes CASSPDRGETQYF.

This chain joins TRBV28 and TRBJ1-6; a weak D match, TRBD1 (6 bases). Trimming took off 5 bases at V and 5 bases at J, with 10 bases between the two ends. The CDR3 covers 14 residues. Germline V gene lookup returns CDR1 MDHEN and CDR2 SYDVKM. As DNA, the CDR3 is TGTGCCAGCAGTGCCAGGGGAGATAATTCACCCCTCCACTTT. The encoded protein is CASSARGDNSPLHF.

The chain joins TRBV4-1 to TRBJ2-7; D unresolved. CDR3 size: 14 residues. In germline, CDR1 is MGHRA, CDR2 YSYEKL. Trimming took off 0 bases at V and 4 bases at J, with 10 bases between the two ends. The CDR3 is CASSQELIVYEQYF. DNA for the CDR3: TGCGCCAGCAGCCAAGAGTTAATCGTTTACGAGCAGTACTTC.

The count of this clone is one. The V call is TRBV28, the J call TRBJ2-7, with 7 bases aligning to TRBD1. The V segment lost 6 bases and the J segment 2 bases; nucleotides outside the gene matches: 7. The CDR3 runs 14 residues. Germline lookup yields CDR1 MDHEN and CDR2 SYDVKM. The CDR3 coding sequence is TGTGCCAGCAGGTACCGGGACAGACCCTACGAGCAGTACTTC. It translates to CASRYRDRPYEQYF. The variable domain in full, completed from reference TRBV28 and TRBJ2-7, reads DVKVTQSSRYLVKRTGEKVFLECVQDMDHENMFWYRQDPGLGLRLIYFSYDVKMKEKGDIPEGYSVSREKKERFSLILESASTNQTSMYLCASRYRDRPYEQYFGPGTRLTVT.

This clone has just one count. V gene TRBV28 combines with J gene TRBJ1-1; D uncertain. This CDR3 spans 17 amino acids. CDR1 and CDR2 (germline): MDHEN, SYDVKM. Trimming took 2 bases from V and 0 from J, leaving 16 bases between them. The CDR3, as DNA: TGTGCCAGCAGTTTACTAGGACGGCTGCTCATGAACACTGAAGCTTTCTTT. Its translation is CASSLLGRLLMNTEAFF. Full variable domain (rest looked up from reference TRBV28 and TRBJ1-1): DVKVTQSSRYLVKRTGEKVFLECVQDMDHENMFWYRQDPGLGLRLIYFSYDVKMKEKGDIPEGYSVSREKKERFSLILESASTNQTSMYLCASSLLGRLLMNTEAFFGQGTRLTVV.

V is TRBV23-1 and J is TRBJ2-5; TRBD1 matches 9 bases. TRBV23-1 is assigned to the ORF class and has an uncertain function. V gave up 7 bases and J gave up 6 bases; unmatched junction bases: 9. CDR3 length: 14 residues. This chain's CDR3 is CASTRQGVRKTQYF. Here the CDR3 DNA reads TGCGCCAGCACCCGACAGGGGGTAAGGAAGACCCAGTACTTC.

The chain uses TRBV27 and TRBJ2-7; D unclear. Per the germline V gene, CDR1 is MNHEY and CDR2 is SMNVEV (reference sequence). Trimming shortened V by 0 bases and J by 1 base, and 7 bases separated the two germline ends. The CDR3 has 14 amino acids. Written as DNA, the CDR3 is TGTGCCAGCAGTTTATCCATCGATTCCTACGAGCAGTACTTC. It translates to CASSLSIDSYEQYF.

The chain recombines TRBV30 with TRBJ1-2; no firm D call. The germline V gene has CDR1 GTSNPN and CDR2 SVGIG (reference sequence). Trimming shortened V by 3 bases and J by 8 bases, and 7 bases separated the two germline ends. This CDR3 is 10 amino acids long. DNA for the CDR3: TGTGCCTGGAGCAAGGCAGGCTACACCTTC. This sequence encodes CAWSKAGYTF.

The CDR3 here is CASSLYRGRGLFF. CDR3 in DNA: TGTGCCAGCAGTTTATATCGGGGAAGGGGGCTGTTTTTT. V usage is TRBV28 and J usage is TRBJ2-2; D tentatively fits TRBD1 or TRBD2 (5 bases each). Deletions cut 1 base from V and 13 bases from J, with 13 bases between. The CDR3 has 13 amino acids. The germline gives CDR1 MDHEN, CDR2 SYDVKM. The whole variable domain, filled in from reference TRBV28 and TRBJ2-2, reads DVKVTQSSRYLVKRTGEKVFLECVQDMDHENMFWYRQDPGLGLRLIYFSYDVKMKEKGDIPEGYSVSREKKERFSLILESASTNQTSMYLCASSLYRGRGLFFGEGSRLTVL.

The chain is built from TRBV18 and TRBJ2-7; D is unresolved. The CDR3 sequence is 16 residues long. V was pared by 2 bases and J by 1 base, with 15 bases between. CDR1 is KGHSH and CDR2 is LQKENI in the germline V gene. CDR3 DNA: TGTGCCAGCTCACCATTTCTGGCCGACGCTTCCTACGAGCAGTACTTC. Amino acid sequence: CASSPFLADASYEQYF. Full variable domain (rest looked up from reference TRBV18 and TRBJ2-7): NAGVMQNPRHLVRRRGQEARLRCSPMKGHSHVYWYRQLPEEGLKFMVYLQKENIIDESGMPKERFSAEFPKEGPSILRIQQVVRGDSAAYFCASSPFLADASYEQYFGPGTRLTVT.

The chain combines TRBV7-9 with TRBJ2-7; 7 bases map to TRBD1. After removal of 4 bases from V and 3 bases from J, the junction contained 6 bases not matched to a gene. Germline V gives CDR1 SEHNR, CDR2 FQNEAQ (reference sequence). The CDR3 sequence is 14 residues long. The CDR3 is CASSSPGQSYEQYF. For the CDR3, the DNA is TGTGCCAGCAGCTCTCCGGGACAGAGCTACGAGCAGTACTTC. The complete variable domain, with remaining parts taken from reference TRBV7-9 and TRBJ2-7, reads DTGVSQNPRHKITKRGQNVTFRCDPISEHNRLYWYRQTLGQGPEFLTYFQNEAQLEKSRLLSDRFSAERPKGSFSTLEIQRTEQGDSAMYLCASSSPGQSYEQYFGPGTRLTVT.

The rearrangement links TRBV28 to TRBJ2-2; 8 bases fit TRBD1. Germline-derived CDR1 and CDR2 are MDHEN and SYDVKM. The CDR3 contains 17 residues. V dropped 6 bases and J dropped 3; count of bases not matched to a gene: 12. The CDR3, as DNA: TGTGCCAGCAGCGAGGTCCCGACAGGGGTAGACACCGGGGAGCTGTTTTTT. Residues: CASSEVPTGVDTGELFF.

This rearrangement joins TRBV7-2 to TRBJ2-3, with a weak D call TRBD1 (5 bases). CDR1 is SGHTA, CDR2 FQGNSA, per germline. The germline V and J ends were trimmed by 5 bases and 6 bases, with 12 bases remaining between them. This CDR3 is built from 13 residues. CDR3 protein: CASSVQGGDTQYF. In nucleotides, the CDR3 is TGTGCCAGCAGCGTTCAGGGTGGGGATACGCAGTATTTT.

V gene TRBV15 combines with J gene TRBJ2-1; D is uncertain. Germline CDR1 is LNHNV and CDR2 is YYDKDF (reference sequence). Trimming cost V 0 bases and J 6 bases, with 6 bases left between them. CDR3 length: 13 residues. The CDR3 is CATSRDMANEQFF. The CDR3 bases are TGTGCCACCAGCAGAGATATGGCCAATGAGCAGTTCTTC.